This record looks at one TCR beta chain sequence and its context. The CDR3 covers 13 residues. The V gene's germline CDR1 is LNHDA and CDR2 SQIVND (reference sequence). Trimming left V 3 bases short and J 9 bases short, with 14 bases between. The table came from immunoSEQ multiplex PCR; TCRdb's copy has only in-frame clones and leaves some out. This table has about 150,000 clones, roughly 94% appearing once. The data originate from a study of control samples from healthy donors and cancer patients. The sequencing sample was made of blood. This clonotype was sampled from a man aged 40-55 years in good health. The rearrangement joins TRBV19 to TRBJ1-2, with D possibly TRBD1 on 5 matching bases. CDR3 coding DNA: TGTGCCAGTAGTATGGGTGTTTCGGACAGCTACACCTTC. As protein: CASSMGVSDSYTF.